These 8 T cell receptor beta chains share one sample of origin, sequenced in a study of cytomegalovirus exposure and HLA in healthy donors. Only in-frame clones appear in the TCRdb table, and some are missing; sequencing was by immunoSEQ multiplex PCR. The sample consists of under 300,000 clones, around 89% of them appearing once. The sequencing input was PBMCs. The origin of the receptors is a woman between 18 and 29 years old in good health and CMV-seronegative.

The chain uses TRBV7-2 and TRBJ1-4; 7 bases map to TRBD1. The germline V gene encodes CDR1 SGHTA and CDR2 FQGNSA. The CDR3 runs to 16 residues. Germline trimming cut 5 bases from V and 0 bases from J; bases unmatched to any gene: 6. DNA of the CDR3: TGTGCCAGCAGCCTCGACAGGGCTGCAACTAATGAAAAACTGTTTTTT. The encoded protein is CASSLDRAATNEKLFF.

The chain couples TRBV9 to TRBJ2-7; 7 bases are a match to TRBD1. J was trimmed by 3 bases and V by 4 bases; bases with no gene match: 10. Germline values: CDR1 SGDLS, CDR2 YYNGEE. The CDR3 is 15 amino acids. The CDR3 DNA follows: TGTGCCAGCAGCCCGGCCCAGGACAGGATCTACGAGCAGTACTTC. Its protein product is CASSPAQDRIYEQYF.

This clone appeared a few times. This chain's CDR3 is CAWRPTGTVGYTF. The CDR3 coding sequence is TGTGCCTGGAGACCCACCGGGACAGTTGGCTACACCTTC. The chain couples TRBV30 to TRBJ1-2; TRBD1 matches 7 bases. Germline V gene sequence: CDR1 GTSNPN, CDR2 SVGIG (reference sequence). Trimming took 3 bases from V and 7 from J; bases not matched to a gene: 8. The CDR3 runs 13 residues.

This chain connects TRBV27 to TRBJ2-7; 7 bases align to TRBD1. V shed 5 bases, J shed 4 bases, and the junction held 5 bases outside the gene matches. In germline, CDR1 is MNHEY, CDR2 SMNVEV (reference sequence). The CDR3 has 13 amino acids. CDR3 nucleotide sequence: TGTGCCAGCAGTGGAAGGGACAGTTACGAGCAGTACTTC. It is translated as CASSGRDSYEQYF.

This chain joins TRBV7-2 and TRBJ2-3, with TRBD2 matching over 9 bases. This CDR3 comprises 18 residues. V lost 6 bases and J lost 6; bases outside the gene matches: 19. Germline V gives CDR1 SGHTA, CDR2 FQGNSA. CDR3 sequence reads: CASSLKSRRLAGKDTQYF. The CDR3 DNA sequence: TGTGCCAGCAGTTTAAAATCCCGCCGCCTAGCGGGGAAGGATACGCAGTATTTT.

The chain has TRBV7-2 and TRBJ2-7; 13 bases line up with TRBD2. The CDR3 consists of 14 residues. Germline lookup yields CDR1 SGHTA and CDR2 FQGNSA. Trimming removed 4 bases from V and 5 bases from J; junction bases left unmatched: 2. The DNA for the CDR3 is TGTGCCAGCAGCTACGGACTAGCGGGGGACGAGCAGTACTTC. Translated, it gives CASSYGLAGDEQYF.

This clone is a singleton in its sample. The gene calls are TRBV14 and TRBJ1-2, with D tentatively TRBD1 (6 bases). From germline, CDR1 is SGHDN and CDR2 FVKESK. The CDR3 extends over 15 amino acids. V gave up 1 base and J gave up 4 bases, with 13 bases separating them. CDR3 loop: CASSQGTVTSYGYTF. The CDR3 coding sequence is TGTGCCAGCAGCCAAGGGACAGTGACCTCCTATGGCTACACCTTC.

The chain's CDR3 is CASSPTVYYGYTF. DNA for the CDR3: TGTGCCAGCAGTCCTACAGTATACTATGGCTACACCTTC. The rearrangement uses TRBV6-5 and TRBJ1-2; D is uncertain. The CDR3 covers 13 residues. Germline-derived CDR1 and CDR2 are MNHEY and SVGAGI. Trimming removed 5 bases at V and 3 bases at J, with 10 bases between.